Below, 11 T cell receptor beta chains from the same sample are listed, as sequenced in a study of identical twins. TCRdb passed the 5' RACE reads through MiXCR, listing each CDR3 protein once. The sample holds around 18,000 distinct CDR3 sequences; approximately 71% are singletons and the top ten take 5.5% to 7%. The sequenced sample was memory (CD45RO+) T cells sorted from blood. Source of these receptors: a woman aged 18-29 years in good health. This table probably holds off-target reads from a library built for another chain.

V gene TRBV5-1 combines with J gene TRBJ2-7; D unresolved. Germline assignment: CDR1 SGHRS and CDR2 YFSETQ. This CDR3 comprises 11 residues. The V and J ends lost 1 base and 4 bases respectively, with 3 bases between them. In DNA, the CDR3 is TGCGCCAGCAGCTTGCAATACGAGCAGTACTTC. Encoded protein: CASSLQYEQYF.

The chain couples TRBV12-3 or TRBV12-4 to TRBJ2-5, with D unclear. The CDR3 runs 12 residues. Between the trimmed V and J ends, which lost 3 bases and 4 bases, there was a span of 6 bases. The CDR3 coding sequence is TGTGCCAGCAGTTTTATTCTAGAGACCCAGTACTTC. This sequence encodes CASSFILETQYF.

This chain uses TRBV4-3 with TRBJ2-1, with 7 positions matching TRBD2. Germline lookup yields CDR1 LGHNA and CDR2 YSLEER. With V trimmed by 0 bases and J by 7 bases, 6 bases remained unmatched. The CDR3 loop spans 15 amino acids. The CDR3 here is CASSQEVVSGNEQFF. The CDR3 DNA is TGCGCCAGCAGCCAAGAGGTAGTTAGCGGGAATGAGCAGTTCTTC.

This sequence joins TRBV6-2 or TRBV6-3 and TRBJ2-7; D unclear. The CDR3 is made up of 11 amino acids. Germline CDR1 reads MNHEY; CDR2 reads SVGEGT. V was trimmed by 6 bases and J by 5 bases, leaving 8 bases between them. The CDR3 sequence: CASSRRHEQYF. The CDR3 DNA sequence: TGTGCCAGCAGCCGACGTCACGAGCAGTACTTC.

The chain combines TRBV18 with TRBJ2-1; the match to TRBD2 covers 8 bases. Germline assignment: CDR1 KGHSH and CDR2 LQKENI. There are 16 residues in the CDR3. V was clipped by 4 bases and J by 9 bases; unmatched bases: 14. DNA for the CDR3: TGTGCCAGCTCACTCCTTACCGAGCGGGAGAGGGCTGAGCAGTTCTTC. It codes for CASSLLTERERAEQFF. The variable domain in full, completed from reference TRBV18 and TRBJ2-1, reads NAGVMQNPRHLVRRRGQEARLRCSPMKGHSHVYWYRQLPEEGLKFMVYLQKENIIDESGMPKERFSAEFPKEGPSILRIQQVVRGDSAAYFCASSLLTERERAEQFFGPGTRLTVL.

For the CDR3, the DNA is TGTGCCAGCAGTCCCAGCACGGCTCTACACACAGATACGCAGTATTTT. Amino acids: CASSPSTALHTDTQYF. The rearrangement joins TRBV12-3 or TRBV12-4 to TRBJ2-3; no reliable D call. V lost 5 bases, J lost 2 bases, and 17 bases lay in between. This CDR3 is 16 amino acids long.

This chain uses TRBV6-2 or TRBV6-3 with TRBJ2-7, with 9 bases matching TRBD2. The trim removed 6 bases at V and 7 bases at J, leaving 13 bases unmatched. This CDR3 has 15 residues. Germline CDR1 is MNHEY and CDR2 is SVGEGT. The CDR3 sequence is CASSTLAGTVGEQYF. The CDR3 DNA is TGTGCCAGCAGCACGCTAGCGGGAACCGTGGGTGAGCAGTACTTC.

The chain uses TRBV29-1 and TRBJ2-1; D might be TRBD2 (7 bases). CDR1 SQVTM and CDR2 ANQGSEA come from the germline V gene. The V end lost 4 bases, the J end lost 7 bases, and 17 bases lay between the germline ends. There are 14 residues in the CDR3. In DNA form, the CDR3 reads TGCAGCGTTGGGGGGGCGGGAGTCAGAAATGAGCAGTTCTTC. Protein product: CSVGGAGVRNEQFF.

J is TRBJ2-5 and V is TRBV29-1; TRBD1 aligns across 8 bases. The trim removed 4 bases at V and 5 bases at J, leaving 9 bases unmatched. The germline V gene has CDR1 SQVTM and CDR2 ANQGSEA. There are 14 residues in the CDR3. CDR3 sequence (DNA): TGCAGCGTTGTCGGACAGGGATTGAGTGAGACCCAGTACTTC. As protein: CSVVGQGLSETQYF.

This chain links TRBV25-1 with TRBJ2-1; 11 nucleotides agree with TRBD2. J lost 10 bases, V lost 2 bases, and 7 bases had no gene match. The CDR3 covers 15 residues. CDR1 is MGHDK, CDR2 SYGVNS, per germline. DNA of the CDR3: TGTGCCAGCAGTGAAATGACTAGCGGGATTGGCGAGCAGTTCTTC. This gives the protein CASSEMTSGIGEQFF.

The J gene is TRBJ2-2, the V gene TRBV12-3 or TRBV12-4; 8 bases agree with TRBD2. The V and J ends lost 8 bases and 0 bases, in that order; junction bases with no gene match: 8. The CDR3 loop spans 16 amino acids. CDR3 sequence reads: CASSGGLAPNTGELFF. The CDR3 DNA sequence: TGTGCCAGCTCGGGGGGGCTAGCACCGAACACCGGGGAGCTGTTTTTT.